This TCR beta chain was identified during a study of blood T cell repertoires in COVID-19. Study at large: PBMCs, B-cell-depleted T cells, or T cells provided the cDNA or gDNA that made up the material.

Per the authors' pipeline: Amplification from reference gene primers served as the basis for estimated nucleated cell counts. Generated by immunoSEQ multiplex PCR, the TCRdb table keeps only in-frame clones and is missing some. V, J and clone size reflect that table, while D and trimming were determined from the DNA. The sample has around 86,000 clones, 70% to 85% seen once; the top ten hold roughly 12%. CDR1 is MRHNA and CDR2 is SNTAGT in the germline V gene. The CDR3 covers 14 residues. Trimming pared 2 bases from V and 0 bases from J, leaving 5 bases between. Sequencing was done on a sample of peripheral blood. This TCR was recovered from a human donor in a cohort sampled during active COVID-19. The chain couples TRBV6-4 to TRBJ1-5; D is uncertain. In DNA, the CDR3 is TGTGCCAGCAGTGACGTTCATAGCAATCAGCCCCAGCATTTT. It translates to CASSDVHSNQPQHF.